A selection of T cell receptor beta chains follows, all from one sample in a study of blood T cell repertoires in COVID-19. Data came from immunoSEQ multiplex PCR; TCRdb stores just in-frame clones and leaves some out. This sample has tens of thousands of clones, with about 85% found just once. The sample taken for sequencing was peripheral blood. The receptors shown here come from a woman older than 75 with acute or convalescent COVID-19. CDR3s include the opening cysteine and the closing phenylalanine or tryptophan. D genes are given only for firm matches. A row's size may be missing; if present it is once, few, many or a size class.

D	V	size	J	DNA	CDR3
TRBD1	TRBV5-1	NA	TRBJ1-4	TGCGCCAGCAGCCCTGGGGGACGAGGGGGCGCGTTGGAAAAACTGTTTTTT	CASSPGGRGGALEKLFF
TRBD2	TRBV7-9	NA	TRBJ2-7	TGTGCCAGCAGTCGGACGAGTAGCGGGGGCGACTACGAGCAGTACTTC	CASSRTSSGGDYEQYF
NA	TRBV6-1	NA	TRBJ1-6	TGTGCCAGCAGTGATCAGGGTTCAAATTCACCCCTCCACTTT	CASSDQGSNSPLHF
NA	TRBV7-7	NA	TRBJ2-2	TGTGCTAGCAGCTTATTGGGGGGGAACACCGGGGAGCTGTTTTTT	CASSLLGGNTGELFF
NA	TRBV19	few	TRBJ2-3	TGTGCCAGTAGTATGGGACTGAACACAGATACGCAGTATTTT	CASSMGLNTDTQYF
NA	TRBV19	once	TRBJ1-4	TGTGCCAGTAGTATTGGCGGTAATGAAAAACTGTTTTTT	CASSIGGNEKLFF
TRBD1	TRBV19	NA	TRBJ1-4	TGTGCCAGTAGACCCGGACAGGGGTGGGAAAAACTGTTTTTT	CASRPGQGWEKLFF
NA	TRBV19	NA	TRBJ2-1	TGTGCCAGTAGTACCGATAATGGGCCGAGCTCCTACAATGAGCAGTTCTTC	CASSTDNGPSSYNEQFF
TRBD1	TRBV5-4	NA	TRBJ1-3	TGTGCCAGCAGCGCGGGACAGCAGATTGGAAACACCATATATTTT	CASSAGQQIGNTIYF
NA	TRBV4-3	NA	TRBJ1-6	TGCGCCAGCAGCCAAGAAGGGGTGTATAATTCACCCCTCCACTTT	CASSQEGVYNSPLHF
NA	TRBV10-3	NA	TRBJ1-2	TGTGCCACCTCCTTCGTAGATGGCTACACCTTC	CATSFVDGYTF
NA	TRBV7-3	NA	TRBJ1-1	TGTGCCAGCAGCTCCCATTCTGGAGGAGAAGCTTTCTTT	CASSSHSGGEAFF
NA	TRBV4-3	once	TRBJ1-5	TGCGCCAGCAGCCAAGATACAGGGACCTACAATCAGCCCCAGCATTTT	CASSQDTGTYNQPQHF
NA	TRBV6-5	few	TRBJ1-2	TGTGCCAGCAGTTACTCGTGGGGGCTGGGCTACACCTTC	CASSYSWGLGYTF
NA	TRBV11-2	NA	TRBJ1-5	TGTGCCAGCAGCTTAGGGGTCGGGGGACGACAGCCCCAGCATTTT	CASSLGVGGRQPQHF
TRBD1	TRBV23-1	NA	TRBJ2-6	TGCGCCAGCAGTCAACCGGGACAGGGATCCGGGGGCGGGGCCAACGTCCTGACTTTC	CASSQPGQGSGGGANVLTF
TRBD1	TRBV6-5	NA	TRBJ1-5	TGTGCCAGCAGGGGGACAGGACCCAATCAGCCCCAGCATTTT	CASRGTGPNQPQHF
NA	TRBV19	NA	TRBJ2-2	TGTGCCAGTAGTATTTTTCTCGGGTCCACCGGGGAGCTGTTTTTT	CASSIFLGSTGELFF
TRBD2	TRBV5-1	few	TRBJ2-7	TGCGCCAGCAGCCCCAGGCTAGCGGATTACGAGCAGTACTTC	CASSPRLADYEQYF
TRBD2	TRBV6-6	NA	TRBJ2-2	TGTGCCAGCAGCTCCGGGACTAGCGGGGGGGAGAGGGAGCTGTTTTTT	CASSSGTSGGERELFF
TRBD1	TRBV7-2	few	TRBJ1-6	TGTGCCAGCAGCCCGGGACAGGGACTCGCTAATTCACCCCTCCACTTT	CASSPGQGLANSPLHF
TRBD2	TRBV6-2/TRBV6-3	NA	TRBJ2-3	TGTGCCAGCAGTTTAAAGCGGGGGAGCACAGATACGCAGTATTTT	CASSLKRGSTDTQYF
TRBD2	TRBV3-1/TRBV3-2	once	TRBJ2-3	TGTGCCAGCAGCCAAGCGGGGGGGCTCACAGATACGCAGTATTTT	CASSQAGGLTDTQYF
NA	TRBV30	NA	TRBJ1-1	NA	CAWGTGTGSYSFF
TRBD1	TRBV13	NA	TRBJ1-3	TGTGCCAGCAGCCCCAGGGGGGCCCTCTCTGGAAACACCATATATTTT	CASSPRGALSGNTIYF
TRBD2	TRBV5-1	NA	TRBJ2-3	TGCGCCAGCAGCCTACTAGCGGGGGATACAGATACGCAGTATTTT	CASSLLAGDTDTQYF